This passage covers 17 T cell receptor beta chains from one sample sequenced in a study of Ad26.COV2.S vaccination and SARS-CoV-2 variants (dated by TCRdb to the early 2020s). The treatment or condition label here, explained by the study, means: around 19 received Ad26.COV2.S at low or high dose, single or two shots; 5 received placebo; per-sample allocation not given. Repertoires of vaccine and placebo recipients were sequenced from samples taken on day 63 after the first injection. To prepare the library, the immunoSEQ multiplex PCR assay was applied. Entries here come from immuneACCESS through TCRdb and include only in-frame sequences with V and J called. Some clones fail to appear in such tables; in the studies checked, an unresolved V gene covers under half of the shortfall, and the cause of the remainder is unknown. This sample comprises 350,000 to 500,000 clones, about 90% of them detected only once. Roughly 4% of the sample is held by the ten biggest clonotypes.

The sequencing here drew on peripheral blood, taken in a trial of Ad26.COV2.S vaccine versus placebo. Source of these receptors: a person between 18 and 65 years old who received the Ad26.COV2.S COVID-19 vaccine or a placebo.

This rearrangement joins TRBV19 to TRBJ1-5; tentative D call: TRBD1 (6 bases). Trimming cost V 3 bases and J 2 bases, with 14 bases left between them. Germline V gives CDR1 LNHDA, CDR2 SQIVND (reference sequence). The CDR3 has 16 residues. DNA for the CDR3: TGTGCCAGTAGTATGGGTTCAGGGGTTGGCAATCAGCCCCAGCATTTT. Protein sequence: CASSMGSGVGNQPQHF.

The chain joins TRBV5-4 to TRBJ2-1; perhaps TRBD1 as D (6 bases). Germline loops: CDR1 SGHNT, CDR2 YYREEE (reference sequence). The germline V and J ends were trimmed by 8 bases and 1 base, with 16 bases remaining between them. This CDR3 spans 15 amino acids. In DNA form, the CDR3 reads TGTGCCAGTCAGTCCCTGGACAGATCCTACAATGAGCAGTTCTTC. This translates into CASQSLDRSYNEQFF.

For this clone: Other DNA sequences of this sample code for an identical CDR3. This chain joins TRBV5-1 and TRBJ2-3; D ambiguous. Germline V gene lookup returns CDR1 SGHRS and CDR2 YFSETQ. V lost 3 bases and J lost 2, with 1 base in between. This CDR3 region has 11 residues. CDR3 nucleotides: TGCGCCAGCAGCTCCACAGATACGCAGTATTTT. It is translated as CASSSTDTQYF.

Here the CDR3 DNA reads TGTGCCAGCAGCCAAGATGAAGCTAGCGGGAAAGATGAGCAGTACTTC. This translates into CASSQDEASGKDEQYF. V usage is TRBV3-1 (or the pseudogene TRBV3-2) and J usage is TRBJ2-7; TRBD2 aligns across 9 bases. This CDR3 region has 16 residues. Germline V gives CDR1 LGHDT, CDR2 YNNKEL (reference sequence). V lost 0 bases to trimming and J lost 7 bases; unmatched junction nucleotides: 10.

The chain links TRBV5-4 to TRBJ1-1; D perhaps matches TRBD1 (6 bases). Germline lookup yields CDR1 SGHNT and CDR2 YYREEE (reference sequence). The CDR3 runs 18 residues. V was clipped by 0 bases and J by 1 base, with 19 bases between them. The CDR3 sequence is CASSLAGVGGGWNTEAFF. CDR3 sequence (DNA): TGTGCCAGCAGCTTGGCCGGGGTAGGGGGAGGGTGGAACACTGAAGCTTTCTTT. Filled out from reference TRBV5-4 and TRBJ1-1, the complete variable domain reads ETGVTQSPTHLIKTRGQQVTLRCSSQSGHNTVSWYQQALGQGPQFIFQYYREEENGRGNFPPRFSGLQFPNYSSELNVNALELDDSALYLCASSLAGVGGGWNTEAFFGQGTRLTVV.

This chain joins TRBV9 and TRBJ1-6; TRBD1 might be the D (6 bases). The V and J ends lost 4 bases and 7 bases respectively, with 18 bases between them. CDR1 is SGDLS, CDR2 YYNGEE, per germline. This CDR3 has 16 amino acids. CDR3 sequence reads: CASSSADSHLNSPLHF. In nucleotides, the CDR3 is TGTGCCAGCAGCTCCGCGGACAGCCACCTGAATTCACCCCTCCACTTT.

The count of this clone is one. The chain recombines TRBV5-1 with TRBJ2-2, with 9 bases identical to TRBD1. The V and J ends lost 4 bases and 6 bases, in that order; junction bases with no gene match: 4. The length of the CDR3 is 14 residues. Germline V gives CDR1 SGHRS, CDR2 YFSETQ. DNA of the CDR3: TGCGCCAGCAGCGCATACAGGGGGCCCGGGGAGCTGTTTTTT. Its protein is CASSAYRGPGELFF.

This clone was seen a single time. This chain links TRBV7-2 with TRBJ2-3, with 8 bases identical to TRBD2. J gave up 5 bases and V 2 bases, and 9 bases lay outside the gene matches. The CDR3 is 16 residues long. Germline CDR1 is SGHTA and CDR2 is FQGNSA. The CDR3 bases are TGTGCCAGCAGCTTATCGGCGGGAGGTTCACAAGATACGCAGTATTTT. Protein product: CASSLSAGGSQDTQYF.

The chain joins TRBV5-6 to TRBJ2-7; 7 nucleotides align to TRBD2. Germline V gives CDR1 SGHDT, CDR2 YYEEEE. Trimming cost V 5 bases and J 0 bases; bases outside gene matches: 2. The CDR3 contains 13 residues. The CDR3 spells CASSLAVSYEQYF. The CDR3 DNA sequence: TGTGCCAGCAGTCTAGCGGTCTCCTACGAGCAGTACTTC.

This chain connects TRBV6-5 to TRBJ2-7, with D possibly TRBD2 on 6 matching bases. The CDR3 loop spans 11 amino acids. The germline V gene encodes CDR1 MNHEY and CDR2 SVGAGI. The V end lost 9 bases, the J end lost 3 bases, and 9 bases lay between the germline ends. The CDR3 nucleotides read TGTGCCAGTCTCGGGGGCTACGAGCAGTACTTC. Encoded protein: CASLGGYEQYF.

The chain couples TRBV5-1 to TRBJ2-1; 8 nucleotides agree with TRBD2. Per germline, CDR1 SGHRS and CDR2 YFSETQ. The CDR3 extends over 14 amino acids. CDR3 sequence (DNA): TGCGTCTCCCGGGGACTAGGGGTACAAAATGAGCAGTTCTTC. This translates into CVSRGLGVQNEQFF. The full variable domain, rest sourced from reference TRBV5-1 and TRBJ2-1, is KAGVTQTPRYLIKTRGQQVTLSCSPISGHRSVSWYQQTPGQGLQFLFEYFSETQRNKGNFPGRFSGRQFSNSRSEMNVSTLELGDSALYLCVSRGLGVQNEQFFGPGTRLTVL.

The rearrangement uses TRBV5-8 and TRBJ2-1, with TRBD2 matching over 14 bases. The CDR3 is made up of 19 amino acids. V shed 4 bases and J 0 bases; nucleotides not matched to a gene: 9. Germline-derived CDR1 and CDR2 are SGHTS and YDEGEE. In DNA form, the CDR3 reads TGTGCCAGCAGCCTATACCCGACTAGCGGGAGGGCCTCCTACAATGAGCAGTTCTTC. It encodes CASSLYPTSGRASYNEQFF. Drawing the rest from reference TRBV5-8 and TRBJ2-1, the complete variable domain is EAGVTQSPTHLIKTRGQQATLRCSPISGHTSVYWYQQALGLGLQFLLWYDEGEERNRGNFPPRFSGRQFPNYSSELNVNALELEDSALYLCASSLYPTSGRASYNEQFFGPGTRLTVL.

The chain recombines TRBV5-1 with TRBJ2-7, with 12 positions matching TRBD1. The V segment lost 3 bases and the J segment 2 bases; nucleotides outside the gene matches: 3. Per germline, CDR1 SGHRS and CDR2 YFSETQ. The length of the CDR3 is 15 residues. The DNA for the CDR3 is TGCGCCAGCAGCTCCGGGACAGGGGGCACCTACGAGCAGTACTTC. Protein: CASSSGTGGTYEQYF.

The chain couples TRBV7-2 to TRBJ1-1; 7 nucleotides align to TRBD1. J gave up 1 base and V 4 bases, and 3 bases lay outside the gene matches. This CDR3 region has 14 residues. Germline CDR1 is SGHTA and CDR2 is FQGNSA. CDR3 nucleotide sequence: TGTGCCAGCAGCTGGGGACAGACGAACACTGAAGCTTTCTTT. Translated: CASSWGQTNTEAFF. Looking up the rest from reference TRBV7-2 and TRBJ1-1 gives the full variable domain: GAGVSQSPSNKVTEKGKDVELRCDPISGHTALYWYRQSLGQGLEFLIYFQGNSAPDKSGLPSDRFSAERTGGSVSTLTIQRTQQEDSAVYLCASSWGQTNTEAFFGQGTRLTVV.

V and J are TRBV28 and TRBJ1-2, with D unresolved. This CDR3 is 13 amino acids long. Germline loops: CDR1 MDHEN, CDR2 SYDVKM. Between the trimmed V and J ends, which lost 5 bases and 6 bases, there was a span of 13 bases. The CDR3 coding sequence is TGTGCCAGCAGTCCCCGAGGTTATCATGGCTACACCTTC. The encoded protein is CASSPRGYHGYTF.

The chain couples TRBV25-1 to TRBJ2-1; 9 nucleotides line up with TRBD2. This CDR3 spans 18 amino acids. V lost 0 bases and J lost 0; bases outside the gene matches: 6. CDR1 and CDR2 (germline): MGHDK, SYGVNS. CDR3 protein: CASSEYAGGPSSYNEQFF. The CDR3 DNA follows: TGTGCCAGCAGTGAATATGCGGGAGGGCCAAGCTCCTACAATGAGCAGTTCTTC.

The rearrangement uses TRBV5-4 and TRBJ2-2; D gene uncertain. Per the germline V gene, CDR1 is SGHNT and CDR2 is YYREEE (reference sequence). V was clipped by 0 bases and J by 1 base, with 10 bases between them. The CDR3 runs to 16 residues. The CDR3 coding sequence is TGTGCCAGCAGCTTGGCTTCGCGACGGAACACCGGGGAGCTGTTTTTT. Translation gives CASSLASRRNTGELFF.